This TCR beta chain was observed in a study of shared clonotypes between healthy human individuals. General observations from the study: Despite large depth, sorted-subset datasets appeared incompletely sequenced. Memory subsets generally showed smaller estimated richness than naive subsets did.

The ends were cut back, 3 bases at V and 3 bases at J, with 12 bases in the middle. This CDR3 region has 14 residues. Germline V CDR1 and CDR2: SEHNR, FQNEAQ (reference sequence). CD8 cells classed as naive were CD45RO-negative and positively selected for CCR7, excluding terminally differentiated effector memory CD45RA+ cells. Worth noting for this clone: The target antigen is unknown.

It was at deep level that the assay was run. Original processing methods: Junction-only sequences without quality scores came from ImmunoSEQ, so filtering differed. Assay used: immunoSEQ multiplex PCR; TCRdb lists only in-frame clones, some missing. V, J and clone size reflect that table, while D and trimming were determined from the DNA. The sample contains hundreds of thousands of clones, more than 85% of which appear only once. The clonotype was recovered from a man aged 30-40 years in good health. The sample taken for sequencing was naive CD8+ T cells sorted from blood. The rearrangement joins TRBV7-9 to TRBJ2-7; perhaps TRBD1 as D (6 bases). The CDR3: CASSFGTIHYEQYF. DNA of the CDR3: TGTGCCAGCAGCTTTGGGACAATCCACTACGAGCAGTACTTC.